This TCR beta chain appears in the sequencing data of a study of cytomegalovirus exposure and HLA in healthy donors. Study-wide context: In an earlier analysis, 95 million to 140 million unique TCR beta sequences were found from some 200 million T cells. General study results and limits: Beyond CMV serostatus, there was no information to go on about immune exposure. Among donors in an Asian-associated ancestry cluster, a later analysis reportedly found fewer N-insertions than the roughly 610-donor mean.

Turning to this clone: Its specificity is not known.

V shed 3 bases, J shed 0 bases, and the junction held 6 bases outside the gene matches. The CDR3 has 18 residues. This PCR relied on a set of 60 Vbeta primers and 13 Jbeta primers. Sequencing used immunoSEQ multiplex PCR; TCRdb keeps in-frame clones, though not all of them. The table lists around 120,000 clones, more than 80% of them singletons. Sequences were obtained from PBMCs. J is TRBJ2-6 and V is TRBV5-7, with 10 bases matching TRBD2. TRBV5-7 is given ORF status, its function remaining uncertain. The sequence came from a woman aged 40-49 years in good health and CMV-seropositive. Written as DNA, the CDR3 is TGTGCCAGCAGCTCTGGACTAGCGGCTCTCTCTGGGGCCAACGTCCTGACTTTC. This encodes CASSSGLAALSGANVLTF.